This TCR beta chain came from a study of blood T cells in healthy people across ages. A sample-barcoded 5' primer and a J-beta primer mix were used in a second PCR of about 6 to 12 cycles. The template-switch adaptor was a 5' adaptor with 12 random nucleotides. It tagged each cDNA molecule. Using its own MiXCR run on the 5' RACE reads, TCRdb lists one record per CDR3 protein. The sample has under 1 million distinct CDR3 sequences; around 45% are singletons. Germline V gene data show CDR1 as SQVTM and CDR2 as ANQGSEA. CDR3 length: 16 amino acids. V shed 6 bases and J shed 8 bases, with 28 bases lying between them. Note on this clonotype: No antigen is known for it.

The study, taken as a whole, reports: Estimated diversity across one million T cells was deemed an underestimate. Per-million-T-cell TCR beta diversity fell roughly linearly with age.

There were healthy Caucasian individuals from Russia, aged roughly 6 to 100, serving as donors. The receptor's source is a man in his sixties in good health. The material sequenced was blood. The rearrangement joins TRBV29-1 to TRBJ1-2; D may be TRBD1 (6 bases). As DNA, the CDR3 is TGCAGCGTGGATAACCGGGACACGGAGCGCGCGGAGGGCTACACCTTC. This sequence encodes CSVDNRDTERAEGYTF.